The TCR beta chain described here comes from a study of blood T cell repertoires in COVID-19. Overall study context: PBMCs, B-cell-depleted T cells, or T cells provided the cDNA or gDNA that made up the material.

V lost 5 bases, J lost 4 bases, and 8 bases lay in between. The germline gives CDR1 MDHEN, CDR2 SYDVKM. This CDR3 has 12 residues. Only in-frame clones appear in the TCRdb table, and some are missing; sequencing was by immunoSEQ multiplex PCR. The sample records about 250,000 clones, about 89% being singletons. Comments on this clone: Other DNA sequences in the sample encode the same CDR3.

The J gene is TRBJ1-1, the V gene TRBV28; the D gene is possibly TRBD1 (5 bases). The sequenced sample was peripheral blood. The source is a man aged 25-45 years with acute or convalescent COVID-19. CDR3 DNA: TGTGCCAGCAGTCTTCAGGGCACTGAAGCTTTCTTT. It translates to CASSLQGTEAFF.